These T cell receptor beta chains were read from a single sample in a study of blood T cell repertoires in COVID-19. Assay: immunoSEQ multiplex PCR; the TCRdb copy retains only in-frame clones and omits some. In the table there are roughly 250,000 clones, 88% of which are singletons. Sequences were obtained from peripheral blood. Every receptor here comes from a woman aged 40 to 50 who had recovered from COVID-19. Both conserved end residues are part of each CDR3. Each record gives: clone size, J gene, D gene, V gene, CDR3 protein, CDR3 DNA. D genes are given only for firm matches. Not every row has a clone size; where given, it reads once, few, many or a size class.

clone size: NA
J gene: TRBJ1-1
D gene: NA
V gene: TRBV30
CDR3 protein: CAWSVLGARGTEAFF
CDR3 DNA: TGTGCCTGGAGTGTCTTAGGGGCGCGAGGCACTGAAGCTTTCTTT

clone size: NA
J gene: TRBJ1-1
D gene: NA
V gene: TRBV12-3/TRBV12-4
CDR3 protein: CASSLSKNTEAFF
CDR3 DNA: TGTGCCAGCAGTTTGTCCAAGAACACTGAAGCTTTCTTT

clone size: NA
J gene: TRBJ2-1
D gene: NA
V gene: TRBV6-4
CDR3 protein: CASSAVQRSGEQFF
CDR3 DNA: TGTGCCAGCAGTGCGGTCCAACGGTCGGGTGAGCAGTTCTTC

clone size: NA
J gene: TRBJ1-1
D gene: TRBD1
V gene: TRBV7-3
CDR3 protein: CASSLTGGAAGTEAFF
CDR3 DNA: TGTGCCAGCAGCTTAACAGGGGGCGCGGCTGGTACTGAAGCTTTCTTT

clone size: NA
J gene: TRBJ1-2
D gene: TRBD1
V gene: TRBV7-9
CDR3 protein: CASSSRQGAGGYTF
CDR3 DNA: TGTGCCAGCAGCTCACGACAGGGGGCTGGCGGCTACACCTTC

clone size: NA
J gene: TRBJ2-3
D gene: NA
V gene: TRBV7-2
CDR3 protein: CASSPYSRDTQYF
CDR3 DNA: TGTGCCAGCAGCCCCTACTCGAGGGATACGCAGTATTTT

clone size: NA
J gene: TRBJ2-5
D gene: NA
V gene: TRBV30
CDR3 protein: CAWSVQVQETQYF
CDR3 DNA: TGTGCCTGGAGTGTACAAGTACAAGAGACCCAGTACTTC

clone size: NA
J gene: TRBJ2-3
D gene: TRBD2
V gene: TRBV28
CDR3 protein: CASSLGPLAGAKDTQYF
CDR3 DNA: TGTGCCAGCAGTTTGGGGCCACTAGCGGGAGCGAAAGATACGCAGTATTTT

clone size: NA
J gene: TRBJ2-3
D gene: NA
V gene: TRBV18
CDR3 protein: CASSPEGGRGDTQYF
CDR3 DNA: TGTGCCAGCTCACCTGAGGGGGGGCGAGGAGATACGCAGTATTTT

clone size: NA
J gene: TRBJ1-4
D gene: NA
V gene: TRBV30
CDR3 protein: CAWRGGVWEKLFF
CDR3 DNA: TGTGCCTGGAGGGGAGGGGTTTGGGAAAAACTGTTTTTT

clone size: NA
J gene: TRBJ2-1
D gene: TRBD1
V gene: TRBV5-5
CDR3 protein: CASSPTGTGSYNEQFF
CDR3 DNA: TGTGCCAGCAGCCCAACCGGGACAGGGTCCTACAATGAGCAGTTCTTC

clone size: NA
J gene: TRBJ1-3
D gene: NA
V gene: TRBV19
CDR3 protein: CASSIDGGVRGNTIYF
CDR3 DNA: TGTGCCAGTAGTATAGATGGGGGGGTCCGCGGAAACACCATATATTTT

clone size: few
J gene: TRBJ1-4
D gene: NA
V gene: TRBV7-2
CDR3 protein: CASSLGVGVRTNEKLFF
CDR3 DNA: TGTGCCAGCAGCTTAGGGGTCGGAGTCCGAACTAATGAAAAACTGTTTTTT

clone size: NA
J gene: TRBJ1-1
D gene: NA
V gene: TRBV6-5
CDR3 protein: CASSYFGGSEAFF
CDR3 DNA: TGTGCCAGCAGTTACTTTGGAGGGAGTGAAGCTTTCTTT

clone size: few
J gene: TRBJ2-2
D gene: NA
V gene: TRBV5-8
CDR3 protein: CASSLSVRNTGELFF
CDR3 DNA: TGTGCCAGCAGCTTGTCTGTGAGGAACACCGGGGAGCTGTTTTTT

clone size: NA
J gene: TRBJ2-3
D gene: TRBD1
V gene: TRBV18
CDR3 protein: CASSPTGTGYTDTQYF
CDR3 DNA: TGTGCCAGCTCACCCACCGGGACAGGGTACACAGATACGCAGTATTTT

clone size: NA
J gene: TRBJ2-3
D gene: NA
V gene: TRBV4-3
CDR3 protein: CASSPRWWLAKNPRGTDTQYF
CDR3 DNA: TGCGCCAGCAGCCCACGTTGGTGGCTAGCGAAAAACCCGCGGGGCACAGATACGCAGTATTTT

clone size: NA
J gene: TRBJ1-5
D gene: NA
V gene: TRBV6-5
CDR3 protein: CASSYSVAGIGQPQHF
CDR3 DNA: TGTGCCAGCAGTTACTCGGTAGCAGGGATTGGCCAGCCCCAGCATTTT

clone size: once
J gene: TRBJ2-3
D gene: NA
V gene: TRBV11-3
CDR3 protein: CASSLAPGVGDTQYF
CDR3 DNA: TGTGCCAGCAGCTTAGCCCCGGGGGTGGGAGATACGCAGTATTTT

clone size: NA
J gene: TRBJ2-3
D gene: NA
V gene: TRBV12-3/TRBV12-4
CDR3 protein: CASSFRGSDTQYF
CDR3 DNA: TGTGCCAGCAGTTTCCGGGGTTCCGATACGCAGTATTTT

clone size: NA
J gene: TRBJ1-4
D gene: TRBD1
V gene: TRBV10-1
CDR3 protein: CASSRDRTNEKLFF
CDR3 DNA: TGCGCCAGCAGCCGGGACAGAACTAATGAAAAACTGTTTTTT

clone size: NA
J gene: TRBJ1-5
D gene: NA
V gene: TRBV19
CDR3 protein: CASSQGYQPQHF
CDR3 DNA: TGTGCCAGTAGCCAGGGGTATCAGCCCCAGCATTTT

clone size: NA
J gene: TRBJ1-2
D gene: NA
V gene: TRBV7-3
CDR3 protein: CASSSARAGNYGYTF
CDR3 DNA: TGTGCCAGCAGCTCCGCCAGGGCCGGCAACTATGGCTACACCTTC

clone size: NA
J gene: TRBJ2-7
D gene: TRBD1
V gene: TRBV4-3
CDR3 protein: CASSQDYGQGHSYEQYF
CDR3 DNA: TGCGCCAGCAGCCAAGATTACGGACAGGGACACTCCTACGAGCAGTACTTC

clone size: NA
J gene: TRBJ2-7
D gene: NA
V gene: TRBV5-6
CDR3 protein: CASSFGQPSYEQYF
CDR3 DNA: TGTGCCAGCAGCTTCGGACAGCCATCCTACGAGCAGTACTTC

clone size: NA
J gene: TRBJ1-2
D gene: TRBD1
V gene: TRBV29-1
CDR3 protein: CSVVRTGAYGYTF
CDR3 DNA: TGCAGCGTTGTAAGGACAGGGGCCTATGGCTACACCTTC

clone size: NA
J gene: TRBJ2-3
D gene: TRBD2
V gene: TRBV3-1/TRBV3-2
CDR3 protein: CASSQDGGPSGRWADTQYF
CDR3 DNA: TGTGCCAGCAGCCAAGATGGGGGTCCTAGCGGGAGGTGGGCAGATACGCAGTATTTT

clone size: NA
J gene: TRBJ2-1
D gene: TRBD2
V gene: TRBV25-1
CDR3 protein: CASSFGTSGSNNEQFF
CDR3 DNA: TGTGCCAGCAGCTTCGGGACTAGCGGGTCCAACAATGAGCAGTTCTTC

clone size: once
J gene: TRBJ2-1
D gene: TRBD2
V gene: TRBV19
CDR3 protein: CASMRAGGPDEQFF
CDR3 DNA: TGTGCCAGTATGAGAGCGGGAGGGCCGGATGAGCAGTTCTTC

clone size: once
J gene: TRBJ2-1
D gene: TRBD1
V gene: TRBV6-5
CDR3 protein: CASSYQTTGALFF
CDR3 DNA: TGTGCCAGCAGTTACCAAACGACAGGGGCATTGTTCTTC

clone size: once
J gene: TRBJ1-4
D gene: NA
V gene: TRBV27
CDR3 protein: CASTPRGATNEKLFF
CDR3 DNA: TGTGCCAGCACTCCCCGGGGGGCAACTAATGAAAAACTGTTTTTT

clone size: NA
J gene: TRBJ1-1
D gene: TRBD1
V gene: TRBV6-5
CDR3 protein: CASRIQGSAFF
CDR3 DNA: TGTGCCAGCAGGATACAGGGGTCGGCTTTCTTT

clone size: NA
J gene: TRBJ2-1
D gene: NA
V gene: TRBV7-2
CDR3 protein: CASSSRGYPGNEQFF
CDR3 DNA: TGTGCCAGCAGCTCGCGGGGATATCCGGGGAATGAGCAGTTCTTC

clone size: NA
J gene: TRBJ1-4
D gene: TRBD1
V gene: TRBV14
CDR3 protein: CASSLQTGEREKLFF
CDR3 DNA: TGTGCCAGCAGCCTCCAGACAGGGGAGCGGGAAAAACTGTTTTTT

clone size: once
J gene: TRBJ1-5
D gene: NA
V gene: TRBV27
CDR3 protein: CASSPRAGGNQPQHF
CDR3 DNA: TGTGCCAGCAGTCCACGGGCGGGGGGCAATCAGCCCCAGCATTTT

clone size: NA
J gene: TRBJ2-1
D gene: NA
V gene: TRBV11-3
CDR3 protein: CASSISPDASSYNEQFF
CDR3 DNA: TGTGCCAGCAGCATTAGCCCCGATGCGAGCTCCTACAATGAGCAGTTCTTC

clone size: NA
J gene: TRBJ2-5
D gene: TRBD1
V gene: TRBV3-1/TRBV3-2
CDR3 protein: CASSDRGGETQYF
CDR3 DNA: TGTGCCAGCAGCGACAGGGGTGGCGAGACCCAGTACTTC

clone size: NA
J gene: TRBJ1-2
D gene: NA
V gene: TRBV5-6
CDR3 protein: CASSLRLRGSFPPRGYTF
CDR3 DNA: TGTGCCAGCAGCTTGCGTCTTAGGGGCAGTTTTCCCCCTCGGGGCTACACCTTC

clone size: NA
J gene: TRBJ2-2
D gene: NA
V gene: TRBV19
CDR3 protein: CASSIDYTGELFF
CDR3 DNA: TGTGCCAGTAGTATAGATTATACCGGGGAGCTGTTTTTT

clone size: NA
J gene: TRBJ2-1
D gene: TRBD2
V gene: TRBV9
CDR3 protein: CASSPRLAGEYNEQFF
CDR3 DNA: TGTGCCAGCAGCCCCAGACTAGCGGGAGAGTACAATGAGCAGTTCTTC

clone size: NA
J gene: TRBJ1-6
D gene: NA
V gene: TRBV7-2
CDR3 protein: CASSLENRVSPLHF
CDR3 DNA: TGTGCCAGCAGCCTAGAAAACAGGGTTTCACCCCTCCACTTT

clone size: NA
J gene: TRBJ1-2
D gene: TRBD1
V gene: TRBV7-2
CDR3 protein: CASRRDRDPYGYTF
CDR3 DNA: TGTGCCAGCAGGAGAGACAGGGATCCCTATGGCTACACCTTC